One and the same sample provided the 7 T cell receptor beta chains below, sequenced in a study of T cell responses to AZD1222 COVID-19 vaccine. The repertoire was sequenced with immunoSEQ multiplex PCR; TCRdb's copy has only in-frame clones and lacks some. This table holds fewer than 150,000 clones, around 88% found once. The input for sequencing was peripheral blood, taken on day 0 of AZD1222 vaccination. The receptors here all came from an adult in good health.

This clone turned up a few times. This chain connects TRBV7-6 to TRBJ2-5; 8 bases fit TRBD1. After removal of 5 bases from V and 1 base from J, the junction contained 9 bases not matched to a gene. The CDR3 is made up of 16 amino acids. The germline V gene has CDR1 SGHVS and CDR2 FNYEAQ. CDR3 in amino acids: CASSPGQAYSQETQYF. CDR3 sequence (DNA): TGTGCCAGCAGCCCGGGACAGGCTTATTCCCAAGAGACCCAGTACTTC.

The gene calls are TRBV2 and TRBJ1-2, with 10 bases that match TRBD1. CDR3 size: 16 residues. Germline CDR1 reads SNHLY; CDR2 reads FYNNEI. Trimming at V came to 11 bases and at J to 0 bases, leaving 12 bases not matched to a gene. The CDR3 sequence: CAGPRTGGRANYGYTF. DNA of the CDR3: TGTGCCGGTCCAAGGACAGGGGGGAGAGCTAACTATGGCTACACCTTC. Filled out from reference TRBV2 and TRBJ1-2, the complete variable domain reads EPEVTQTPSHQVTQMGQEVILRCVPISNHLYFYWYRQILGQKVEFLVSFYNNEISEKSEIFDDQFSVERPDGSNFTLKIRSTKLEDSAMYFCAGPRTGGRANYGYTFGSGTRLTVV.

J is TRBJ2-5 and V is TRBV5-5, with TRBD2 matching 7 bases. The germline V gene encodes CDR1 SGHKS and CDR2 YYEKEE (reference sequence). Unmatched junction bases numbered 3, after V lost 6 bases and J lost 4 bases. This CDR3 region has 12 residues. The CDR3 here is CASNIAGETQYF. Written as DNA, the CDR3 is TGTGCCAGCAACATAGCGGGAGAGACCCAGTACTTC. The full variable domain, in which reference TRBV5-5 and TRBJ2-5 provide the parts outside the CDR3, is DAGVTQSPTHLIKTRGQQVTLRCSPISGHKSVSWYQQVLGQGPQFIFQYYEKEERGRGNFPDRFSARQFPNYSSELNVNALLLGDSALYLCASNIAGETQYFGPGTRLLVL.

This clone was seen only a few times. J is TRBJ2-7 and V is TRBV5-1; D perhaps matches TRBD2 (6 bases). The CDR3 is 14 residues long. V lost 1 base and J lost 5, with 13 bases in between. CDR1 is SGHRS and CDR2 is YFSETQ in the germline V gene. CDR3 DNA sequence: TGCGCCAGCAGCTTGATCGGGGGTGTGAACGAGCAGTACTTC. Amino acids: CASSLIGGVNEQYF.

The chain links TRBV29-1 to TRBJ1-2; D perhaps matches TRBD1 (6 bases). Germline V gives CDR1 SQVTM, CDR2 ANQGSEA. V was cut by 1 base and J by 7 bases, with 13 bases left in between. The CDR3 loop spans 13 amino acids. The CDR3 DNA reads TGCAGCGTTGAAGTTGGGGGGCAGGGTGGCTACACCTTC. The encoded protein is CSVEVGGQGGYTF.

This chain uses TRBV28 with TRBJ1-5, with a possible D match to TRBD1 (5 bases). This CDR3 comprises 14 residues. Germline CDR1 MDHEN, CDR2 SYDVKM. V dropped 4 bases and J dropped 6 bases, with 13 bases sitting between them. The DNA for the CDR3 is TGTGCCAGCAGTTCCGGGGGTCGGGGTCAGCCCCAGCATTTT. It specifies CASSSGGRGQPQHF.

The chain is built from TRBV19 and TRBJ2-1; D tentatively fits TRBD1 or TRBD2 (5 bases each). From germline, CDR1 is LNHDA and CDR2 SQIVND (reference sequence). The CDR3 has 17 residues. The V end lost 6 bases, the J end lost 6 bases, and 24 bases lay between the germline ends. The CDR3 is CASSTGSGGLTGNEQFF. The DNA of the CDR3 is TGTGCCAGTAGCACGGGGTCCGGCGGGCTAACAGGCAATGAGCAGTTCTTC.